A selection of T cell receptor beta chains follows, all from one sample in a study of blood T cell repertoires in COVID-19. The method was immunoSEQ multiplex PCR; TCRdb's version includes in-frame clones alone and lacks a portion of them. The sample has some 50,000 clones; around 84% are singletons. Sequences were obtained from peripheral blood. The receptor source for this set is a man in his fifties or sixties with active COVID-19. The CDR3 runs from the conserved cysteine through the conserved F or W. A D gene is named only where the DNA matches it firmly.

V: TRBV20-1; J: TRBJ2-5; D: .; CDR3: CSASNPGYQETQYF; DNA: TGCAGTGCTAGTAACCCAGGGTACCAAGAGACCCAGTACTTC
V: TRBV11-2; J: TRBJ1-5; D: .; CDR3: CASSSNRDQPQHF; DNA: TGTGCCAGCAGCTCTAACAGGGATCAGCCCCAGCATTTT
V: TRBV7-9; J: TRBJ1-1; D: .; CDR3: CASSLNGQLNTEAFF; DNA: TGTGCCAGCAGCTTAAATGGGCAACTGAACACTGAAGCTTTCTTT
V: TRBV5-4; J: TRBJ2-7; D: TRBD1; CDR3: CASRPPGTGPHEQYF; DNA: TGTGCCAGCAGACCCCCCGGGACAGGGCCCCACGAGCAGTACTTC
V: TRBV5-1; J: TRBJ1-3; D: .; CDR3: CASSLEWEAGNTIYF; DNA: TGCGCCAGCAGCTTGGAATGGGAGGCTGGAAACACCATATATTTT
V: TRBV5-6; J: TRBJ1-1; D: .; CDR3: CASRATGGNTEAFF; DNA: TGTGCCAGCAGGGCGACGGGGGGTAACACTGAAGCTTTCTTT
V: TRBV19; J: TRBJ2-7; D: TRBD1; CDR3: CASNNYGTDYEQYF; DNA: TGTGCCAGTAACAACTACGGGACAGACTACGAGCAGTACTTC
V: TRBV6-5; J: TRBJ2-1; D: .; CDR3: CASCPSSGYNEQFF; DNA: TGTGCCAGCTGCCCATCTTCGGGTTACAATGAGCAGTTCTTC
V: TRBV5-4; J: TRBJ2-2; D: .; CDR3: CASSVTGLNTGELFF; DNA: TGTGCCAGCAGCGTTACGGGACTCAACACCGGGGAGCTGTTTTTT
V: TRBV6-2/TRBV6-3; J: TRBJ2-7; D: TRBD1; CDR3: CASSSLGQGLYEQYF; DNA: TGTGCCAGCAGTTCCCTGGGACAGGGTCTCTACGAGCAGTACTTC
V: TRBV5-4; J: TRBJ2-3; D: TRBD1; CDR3: CASSFRTGAKPSTDTQYF; DNA: TGTGCCAGCAGCTTTAGGACAGGGGCTAAACCAAGCACAGATACGCAGTATTTT